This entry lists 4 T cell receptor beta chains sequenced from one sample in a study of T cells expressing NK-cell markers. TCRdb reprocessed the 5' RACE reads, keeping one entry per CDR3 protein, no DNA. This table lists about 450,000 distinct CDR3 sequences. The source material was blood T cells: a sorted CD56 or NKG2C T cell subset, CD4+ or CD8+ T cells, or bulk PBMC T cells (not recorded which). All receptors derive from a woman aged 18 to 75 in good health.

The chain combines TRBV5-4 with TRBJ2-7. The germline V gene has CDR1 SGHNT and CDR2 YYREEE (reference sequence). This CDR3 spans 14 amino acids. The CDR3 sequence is CASSLAGYDYEQYF.

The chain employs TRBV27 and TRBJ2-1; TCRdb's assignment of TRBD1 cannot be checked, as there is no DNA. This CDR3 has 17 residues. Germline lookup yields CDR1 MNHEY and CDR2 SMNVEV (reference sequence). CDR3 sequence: CASSFSAPGRRYNEQFF.

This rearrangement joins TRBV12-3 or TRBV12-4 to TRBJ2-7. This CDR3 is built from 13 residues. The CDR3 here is CASRGAGSYEQNF.

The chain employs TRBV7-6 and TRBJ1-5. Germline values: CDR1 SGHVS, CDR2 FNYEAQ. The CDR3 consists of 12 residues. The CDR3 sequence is CASSSLSGPQHF.